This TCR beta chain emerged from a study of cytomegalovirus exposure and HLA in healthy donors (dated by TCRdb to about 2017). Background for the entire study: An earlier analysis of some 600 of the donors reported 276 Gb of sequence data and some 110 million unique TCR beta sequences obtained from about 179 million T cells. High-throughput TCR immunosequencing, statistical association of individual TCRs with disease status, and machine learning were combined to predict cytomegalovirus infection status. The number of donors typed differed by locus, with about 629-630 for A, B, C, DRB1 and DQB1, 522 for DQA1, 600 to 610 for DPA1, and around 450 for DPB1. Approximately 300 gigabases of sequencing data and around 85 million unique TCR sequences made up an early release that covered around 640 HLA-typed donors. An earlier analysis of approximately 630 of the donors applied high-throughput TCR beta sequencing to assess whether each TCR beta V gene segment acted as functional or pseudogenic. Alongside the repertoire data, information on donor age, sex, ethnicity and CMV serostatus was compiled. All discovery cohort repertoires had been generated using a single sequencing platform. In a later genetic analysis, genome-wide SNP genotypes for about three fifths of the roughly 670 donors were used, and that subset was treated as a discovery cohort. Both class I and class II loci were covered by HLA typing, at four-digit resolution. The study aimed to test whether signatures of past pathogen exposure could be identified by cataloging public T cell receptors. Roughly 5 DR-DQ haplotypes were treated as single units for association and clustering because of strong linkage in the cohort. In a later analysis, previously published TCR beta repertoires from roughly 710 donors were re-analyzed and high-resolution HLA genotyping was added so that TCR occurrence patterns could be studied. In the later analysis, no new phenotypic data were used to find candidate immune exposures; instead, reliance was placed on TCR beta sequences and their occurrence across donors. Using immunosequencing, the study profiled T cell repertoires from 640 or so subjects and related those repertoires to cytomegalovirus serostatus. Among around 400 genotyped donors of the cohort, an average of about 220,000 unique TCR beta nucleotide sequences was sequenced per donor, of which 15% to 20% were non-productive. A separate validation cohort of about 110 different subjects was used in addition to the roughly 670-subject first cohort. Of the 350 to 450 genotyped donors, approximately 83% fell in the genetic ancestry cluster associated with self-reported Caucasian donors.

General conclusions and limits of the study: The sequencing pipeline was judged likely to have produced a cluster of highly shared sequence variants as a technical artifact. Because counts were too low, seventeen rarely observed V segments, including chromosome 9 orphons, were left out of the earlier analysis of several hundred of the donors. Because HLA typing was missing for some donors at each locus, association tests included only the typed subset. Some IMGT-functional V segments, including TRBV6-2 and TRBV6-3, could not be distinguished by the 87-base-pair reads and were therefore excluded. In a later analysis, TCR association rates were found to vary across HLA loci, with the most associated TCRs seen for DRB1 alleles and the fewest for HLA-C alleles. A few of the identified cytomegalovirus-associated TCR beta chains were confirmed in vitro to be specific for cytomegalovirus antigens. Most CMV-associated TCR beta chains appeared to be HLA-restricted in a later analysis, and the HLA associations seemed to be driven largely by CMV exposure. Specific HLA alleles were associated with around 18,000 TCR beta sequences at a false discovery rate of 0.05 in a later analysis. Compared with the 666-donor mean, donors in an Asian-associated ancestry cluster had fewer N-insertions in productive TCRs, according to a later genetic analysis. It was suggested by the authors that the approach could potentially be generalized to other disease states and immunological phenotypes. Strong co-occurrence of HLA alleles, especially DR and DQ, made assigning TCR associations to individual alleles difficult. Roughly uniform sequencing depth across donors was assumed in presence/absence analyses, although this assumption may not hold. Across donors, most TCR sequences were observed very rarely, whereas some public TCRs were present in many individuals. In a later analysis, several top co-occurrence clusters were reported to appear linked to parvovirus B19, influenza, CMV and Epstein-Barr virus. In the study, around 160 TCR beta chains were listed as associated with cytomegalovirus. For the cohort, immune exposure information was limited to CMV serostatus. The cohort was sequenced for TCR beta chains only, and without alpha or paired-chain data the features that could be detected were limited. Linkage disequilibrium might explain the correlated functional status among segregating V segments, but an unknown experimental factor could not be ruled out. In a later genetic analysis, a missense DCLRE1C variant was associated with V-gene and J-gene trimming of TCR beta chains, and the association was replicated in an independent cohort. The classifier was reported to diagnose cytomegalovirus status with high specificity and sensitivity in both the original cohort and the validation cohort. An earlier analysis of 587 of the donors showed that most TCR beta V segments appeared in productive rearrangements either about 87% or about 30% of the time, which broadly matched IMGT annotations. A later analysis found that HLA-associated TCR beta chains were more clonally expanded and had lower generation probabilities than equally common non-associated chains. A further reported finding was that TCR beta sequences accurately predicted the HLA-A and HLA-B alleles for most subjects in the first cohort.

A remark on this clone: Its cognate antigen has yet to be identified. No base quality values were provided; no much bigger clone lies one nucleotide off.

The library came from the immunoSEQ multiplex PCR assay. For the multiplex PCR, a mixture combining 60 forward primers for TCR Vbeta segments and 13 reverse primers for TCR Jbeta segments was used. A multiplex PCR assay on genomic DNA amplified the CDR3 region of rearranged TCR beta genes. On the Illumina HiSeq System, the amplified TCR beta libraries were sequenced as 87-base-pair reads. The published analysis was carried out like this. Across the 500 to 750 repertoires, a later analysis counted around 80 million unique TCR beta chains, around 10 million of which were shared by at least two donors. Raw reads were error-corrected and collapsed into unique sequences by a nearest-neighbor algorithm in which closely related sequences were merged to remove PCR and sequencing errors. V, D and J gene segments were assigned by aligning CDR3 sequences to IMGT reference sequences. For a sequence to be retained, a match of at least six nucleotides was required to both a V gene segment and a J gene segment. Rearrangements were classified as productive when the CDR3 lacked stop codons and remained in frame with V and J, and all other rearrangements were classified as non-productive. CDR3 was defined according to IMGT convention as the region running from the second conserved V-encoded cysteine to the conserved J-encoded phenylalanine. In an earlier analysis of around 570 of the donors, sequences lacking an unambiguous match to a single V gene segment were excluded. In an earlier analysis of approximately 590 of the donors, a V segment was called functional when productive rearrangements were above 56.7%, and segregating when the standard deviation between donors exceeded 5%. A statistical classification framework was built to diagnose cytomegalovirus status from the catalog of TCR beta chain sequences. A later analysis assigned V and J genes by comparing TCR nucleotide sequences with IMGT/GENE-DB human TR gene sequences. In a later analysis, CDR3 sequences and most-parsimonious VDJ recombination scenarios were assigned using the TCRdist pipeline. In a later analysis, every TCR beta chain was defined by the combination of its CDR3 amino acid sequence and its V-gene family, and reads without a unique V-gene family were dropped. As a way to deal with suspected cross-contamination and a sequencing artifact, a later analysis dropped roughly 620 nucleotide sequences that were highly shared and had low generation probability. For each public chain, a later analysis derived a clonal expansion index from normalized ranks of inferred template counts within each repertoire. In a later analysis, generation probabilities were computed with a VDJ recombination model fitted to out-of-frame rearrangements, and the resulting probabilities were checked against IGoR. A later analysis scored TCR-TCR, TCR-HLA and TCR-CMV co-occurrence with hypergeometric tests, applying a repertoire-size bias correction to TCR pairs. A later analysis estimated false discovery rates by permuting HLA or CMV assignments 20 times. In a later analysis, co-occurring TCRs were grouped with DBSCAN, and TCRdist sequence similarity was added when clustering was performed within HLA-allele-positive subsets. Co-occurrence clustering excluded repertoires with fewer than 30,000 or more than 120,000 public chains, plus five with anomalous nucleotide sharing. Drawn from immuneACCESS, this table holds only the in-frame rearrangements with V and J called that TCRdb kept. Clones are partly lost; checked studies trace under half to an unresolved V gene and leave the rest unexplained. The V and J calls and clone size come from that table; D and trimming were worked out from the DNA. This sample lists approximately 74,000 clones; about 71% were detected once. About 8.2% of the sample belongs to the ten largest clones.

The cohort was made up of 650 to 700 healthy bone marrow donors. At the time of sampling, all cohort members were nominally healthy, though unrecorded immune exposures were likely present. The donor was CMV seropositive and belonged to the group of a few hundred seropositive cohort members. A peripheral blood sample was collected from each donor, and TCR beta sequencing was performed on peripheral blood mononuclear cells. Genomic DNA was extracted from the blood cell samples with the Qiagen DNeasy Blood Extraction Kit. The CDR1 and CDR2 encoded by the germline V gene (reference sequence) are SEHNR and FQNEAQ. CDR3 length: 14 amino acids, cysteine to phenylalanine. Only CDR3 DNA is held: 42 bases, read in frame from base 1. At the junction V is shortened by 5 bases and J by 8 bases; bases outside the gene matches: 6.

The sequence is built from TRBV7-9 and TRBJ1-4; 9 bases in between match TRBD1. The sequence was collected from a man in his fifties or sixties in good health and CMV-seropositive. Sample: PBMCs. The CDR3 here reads CASSNRGQLEKLFF. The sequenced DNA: TGTGCCAGCAGCAACAGGGGGCAACTAGAAAAACTGTTTTTT.